A single sample gave rise to the 3 T cell receptor beta chains below, sequenced in a study of T cell responses to AZD1222 COVID-19 vaccine. The protocol was immunoSEQ multiplex PCR, while the TCRdb copy is restricted to in-frame clones and leaves out a portion. Here the sample spans under 200,000 clones, 85% to 95% being singletons. The sequencing used peripheral blood, collected 28 days after the second dose of the MenACWY control vaccine. Receptors were obtained from an adult who received the MenACWY meningococcal vaccine as a control.

This clone was seen a single time. The V gene is TRBV27, the J gene TRBJ2-1, with D uncertain. This CDR3 is 15 amino acids long. Looked up from germline, CDR1 is MNHEY and CDR2 is SMNVEV (reference sequence). The germline V and J ends were trimmed by 10 bases and 0 bases, with 16 bases remaining between them. Here the CDR3 DNA reads TGTGCCACCAGGATCACAGCAAACTCCTACAATGAGCAGTTCTTC. This codes for CATRITANSYNEQFF.

The V and J genes are TRBV27 and TRBJ2-1, with D possibly matching TRBD2 (7 bases). The CDR3 spans 15 residues. CDR1 is MNHEY, CDR2 SMNVEV, per germline (reference sequence). The V and J ends lost 2 bases and 5 bases respectively, with 13 bases between them. CDR3 loop: CASSLRRGGDNEQFF. CDR3 bases: TGTGCCAGCAGTTTAAGGAGGGGGGGGGACAATGAGCAGTTCTTC.

The chain carries TRBV21-1 and TRBJ2-4; the D call TRBD1 from the table was never checked on the DNA. TRBV21-1 is classified as a pseudogene. The CDR3 totals 12 residues. CDR3 DNA sequence: TGTGCCTGGGACAGCGCCAAAAACATTCAGTACTTC. Residues: CAWDSAKNIQYF.